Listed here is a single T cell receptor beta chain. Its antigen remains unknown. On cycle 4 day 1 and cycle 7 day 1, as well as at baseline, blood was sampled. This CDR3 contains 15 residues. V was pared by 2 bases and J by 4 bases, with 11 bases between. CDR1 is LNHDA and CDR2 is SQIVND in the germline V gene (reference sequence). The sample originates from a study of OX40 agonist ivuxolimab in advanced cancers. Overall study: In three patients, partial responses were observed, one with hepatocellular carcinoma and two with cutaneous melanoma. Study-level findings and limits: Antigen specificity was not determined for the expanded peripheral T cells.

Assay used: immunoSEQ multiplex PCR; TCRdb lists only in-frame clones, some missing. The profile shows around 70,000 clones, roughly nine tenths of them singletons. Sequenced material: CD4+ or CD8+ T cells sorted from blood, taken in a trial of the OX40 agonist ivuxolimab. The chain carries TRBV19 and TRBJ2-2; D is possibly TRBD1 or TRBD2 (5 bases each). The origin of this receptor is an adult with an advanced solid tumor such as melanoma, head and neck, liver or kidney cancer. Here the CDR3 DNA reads TGTGCCAGTAGTATATGGGGCGCGGGCACCGGGGAGCTGTTTTTT. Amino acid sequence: CASSIWGAGTGELFF.